What follows are 29 T cell receptor beta chains derived from one specimen sequenced in a study of long-term antiretroviral therapy in people with HIV. Samples were assayed with immunoSEQ v3.0 at survey level. TCRdb's copy holds only in-frame clones and misses some; the assay was immunoSEQ multiplex PCR. Among 39,000 or so clones listed, almost 85% were seen once. The sample was unsorted PBMCs, taken 0.6 years after starting antiretroviral therapy. The receptors originated from a man between 18 and 29 years old with HIV.

This chain connects TRBV4-3 to TRBJ2-1; 12 bases fit TRBD2. Germline values: CDR1 LGHNA, CDR2 YSLEER. The CDR3 loop spans 18 amino acids. V trimming: 0 bases; J trimming: 3 bases; junction bases outside the gene matches: 6. The CDR3 here is CASSQDRLAGGFYNEQFF. Written as DNA, the CDR3 is TGCGCCAGCAGCCAAGATCGCCTAGCGGGAGGGTTCTACAATGAGCAGTTCTTC.

CDR3 sequence reads: CASTLPGDTQYF. CDR3 sequence (DNA): TGTGCCAGCACCCTACCCGGTGATACGCAGTATTTT. The chain joins TRBV28 to TRBJ2-3; D unclear. Germline assignment: CDR1 MDHEN and CDR2 SYDVKM. Trimming pared 7 bases from V and 6 bases from J, leaving 11 bases between. CDR3 length: 12 amino acids.

The chain uses TRBV2 and TRBJ1-1; perhaps TRBD1 as D (5 bases). Trimming took off 6 bases at V and 3 bases at J, with 14 bases between the two ends. Germline V gene data show CDR1 as SNHLY and CDR2 as FYNNEI. The CDR3 spans 14 residues. CDR3 protein: CASRGGFGDTEAFF. The CDR3 DNA is TGTGCCAGCAGGGGGGGGTTTGGGGACACTGAAGCTTTCTTT.

This chain connects TRBV19 to TRBJ2-5; the D gene is possibly TRBD2 (6 bases). CDR1 and CDR2 (germline): LNHDA, SQIVND (reference sequence). Trimming stripped 2 bases from V and 5 bases from J, with 9 bases between. The CDR3 loop spans 13 amino acids. CDR3 sequence (DNA): TGTGCCAGTAGTATATCTGGAGGGGAGACCCAGTACTTC. Amino acids: CASSISGGETQYF.

V gene TRBV6-1 combines with J gene TRBJ2-7; D might be TRBD2 (5 bases). The CDR3 runs 12 residues. Germline loops: CDR1 MNHNS, CDR2 SASEGT. Trimming cost V 3 bases and J 3 bases, with 6 bases left between them. The CDR3 protein is CASSEGVYEQYF. As DNA, the CDR3 is TGTGCCAGCAGTGAGGGAGTCTACGAGCAGTACTTC.

This clone was counted once. The CDR3 here is CASSTQTQVDYGYTF. The CDR3 DNA reads as TGTGCCAGTAGTACCCAAACTCAGGTGGACTATGGCTACACCTTC. J is TRBJ1-2 and V is TRBV19; D remains ambiguous. This CDR3 contains 15 residues. Germline lookup yields CDR1 LNHDA and CDR2 SQIVND (reference sequence). V lost 4 bases and J 3 bases, leaving 15 bases between the germline ends.

V is TRBV28 and J is TRBJ1-2, with TRBD1 matching 11 bases. Germline-derived CDR1 and CDR2 are MDHEN and SYDVKM. With V trimmed by 6 bases and J by 4 bases, 7 bases remained unmatched. The length of the CDR3 is 15 residues. DNA of the CDR3: TGTGCCAGCAGAATACCGGGACAGGGGGGCTATGGCTACACCTTC. Protein: CASRIPGQGGYGYTF.

The chain is built from TRBV11-2 and TRBJ2-7; either TRBD1 or TRBD2 may supply D (7 bases each). The CDR3 extends over 14 amino acids. Germline CDR1 reads SGHAT; CDR2 reads FQNNGV. The germline V and J ends were trimmed by 0 bases and 7 bases, with 13 bases remaining between them. The CDR3 loop is CASSLDRGGREQYF. CDR3 sequence (DNA): TGTGCCAGCAGCTTAGACAGGGGGGGGAGGGAGCAGTACTTC.

The genes are TRBV7-9 and TRBJ2-5; possibly TRBD2 for D (5 bases). Germline-derived CDR1 and CDR2 are SEHNR and FQNEAQ (reference sequence). This CDR3 has 14 residues. Trimming pared 1 base from V and 2 bases from J, leaving 8 bases between. The CDR3 loop reads CASSLVRDQETQYF. CDR3 DNA: TGTGCCAGCAGCTTAGTTCGGGATCAAGAGACCCAGTACTTC.

The chain carries TRBV10-3 and TRBJ2-2; tentatively, D is TRBD1 (6 bases). Germline V gene sequence: CDR1 ENHRY, CDR2 SYGVKD. The CDR3 is made up of 17 amino acids. Trimming cost V 3 bases and J 6 bases, with 20 bases left between them. Here the CDR3 reads CAISDGRDTSPAGELFF. Here the CDR3 DNA reads TGTGCCATCAGTGATGGCCGGGACACTTCTCCCGCCGGGGAGCTGTTTTTT.

This chain connects TRBV6-6 to TRBJ1-1, with a tentative D call TRBD1 (5 bases). V shed 5 bases and J shed 9 bases, with 13 bases lying between them. There are 12 residues in the CDR3. The germline gives CDR1 MNHNY, CDR2 SVGAGI (reference sequence). CDR3 amino acids: CASSQGEGKAFF. In DNA, the CDR3 is TGTGCCAGCAGTCAGGGAGAGGGAAAAGCTTTCTTT.

This CDR3 is CASSGAGGPDTQYF. CDR3 sequence (DNA): TGTGCCAGCTCTGGAGCGGGAGGGCCAGATACGCAGTATTTT. The chain links TRBV6-4 to TRBJ2-3; TRBD2 matches at 10 bases. Germline CDR1 is MRHNA and CDR2 is SNTAGT. The CDR3 has 14 residues. V was clipped by 8 bases and J by 4 bases; unmatched bases: 6.

In this sample, this clone turned up once. V is TRBV7-9 and J is TRBJ2-3, with 7 bases aligning to TRBD2. CDR3 size: 16 residues. CDR1 is SEHNR and CDR2 is FQNEAQ in the germline V gene (reference sequence). Losses at the gene ends were 5 bases for V and 2 bases for J; bases not matched to a gene: 10. DNA for the CDR3: TGTGCCAGCAGCAACCTCGGGGGGAGGGCCACAGATACGCAGTATTTT. This sequence encodes CASSNLGGRATDTQYF. Filled out from reference TRBV7-9 and TRBJ2-3, the complete variable domain reads DTGVSQNPRHKITKRGQNVTFRCDPISEHNRLYWYRQTLGQGPEFLTYFQNEAQLEKSRLLSDRFSAERPKGSFSTLEIQRTEQGDSAMYLCASSNLGGRATDTQYFGPGTRLTVL.

Regarding this clone: Relative to the germline gene, one junction end is altered; a read error may explain this. The CDR3 bases are TGTGCCAGCAGCTACTCGACCACTGAAGCTTTCTTT. Protein sequence: CASSYSTTEAFF. The chain joins TRBV6-5 to TRBJ1-1; D is undetermined. Germline lookup yields CDR1 MNHEY and CDR2 SVGAGI. The CDR3 length is 12 residues.

The chain carries TRBV7-9 and TRBJ1-3; TRBD1 agrees at 7 bases. V lost 5 bases, J lost 0 bases, and 4 bases stayed unmatched. Per the germline V gene, CDR1 is SEHNR and CDR2 is FQNEAQ (reference sequence). The CDR3 has 15 residues. Here the CDR3 reads CASSPGQTSGNTIYF. Here the CDR3 DNA reads TGTGCCAGCAGCCCGGGACAGACCTCTGGAAACACCATATATTTT.

The chain recombines TRBV10-3 with TRBJ2-5; TRBD1 might be the D (6 bases). Germline-derived CDR1 and CDR2 are ENHRY and SYGVKD. CDR3 size: 14 residues. The V and J ends lost 4 bases and 5 bases respectively, with 14 bases between them. For the CDR3, the DNA is TGTGCCATCAGTGCATCCCAGGGGAAGGAGACCCAGTACTTC. Protein sequence: CAISASQGKETQYF.

The chain is built from TRBV14 and TRBJ2-7; TRBD2 matches 12 bases. Germline CDR1 reads SGHDN; CDR2 reads FVKESK. The CDR3 runs 18 residues. Germline trimming cut 0 bases from V and 5 bases from J; bases unmatched to any gene: 11. The CDR3 loop is CASSQETSGGLFWNEQYF. CDR3 coding DNA: TGTGCCAGCAGCCAAGAGACTAGCGGGGGCCTTTTTTGGAACGAGCAGTACTTC.

This sequence joins TRBV2 and TRBJ1-2; tentative D call: TRBD1 (5 bases). The CDR3 runs to 15 residues. The germline gives CDR1 SNHLY, CDR2 FYNNEI. Trimming removed 2 bases from V and 4 bases from J, with 14 bases in between. The CDR3 reads CASSENPGLPYGYTF. CDR3 DNA sequence: TGTGCCAGCAGTGAAAACCCGGGGCTTCCCTATGGCTACACCTTC.

The rearrangement uses TRBV9 and TRBJ2-1, with a tentative D call TRBD2 (6 bases). The germline V gene encodes CDR1 SGDLS and CDR2 YYNGEE. The germline V and J ends were trimmed by 4 bases and 7 bases, with 18 bases remaining between them. The CDR3 spans 15 residues. The DNA of the CDR3 is TGTGCCAGCAGCACCCTAGCGATAGGGTCTAATGAGCAGTTCTTC. Translation: CASSTLAIGSNEQFF.

This chain links TRBV28 with TRBJ2-3; 10 nucleotides line up with TRBD2. This CDR3 has 18 residues. Germline-derived CDR1 and CDR2 are MDHEN and SYDVKM. The V gene end was trimmed by 6 bases and the J gene end by 2 bases; junction bases not matched to a gene: 14. For the CDR3, the DNA is TGTGCCAGCAGACCCAGCGGGAGGGCCTTTAGAGCCACAGATACGCAGTATTTT. The encoded protein is CASRPSGRAFRATDTQYF.

The chain uses TRBV27 and TRBJ1-1, with 7 bases matching TRBD1. This CDR3 spans 14 amino acids. J was trimmed by 5 bases and V by 4 bases; bases with no gene match: 7. Germline V gene data show CDR1 as MNHEY and CDR2 as SMNVEV (reference sequence). CDR3 coding DNA: TGTGCCAGCAGTTCGTCGGCAGGGGGAACTGAAGCTTTCTTT. Translation: CASSSSAGGTEAFF.

The rearrangement uses TRBV30 and TRBJ2-1, with 9 nucleotides matching TRBD1. The germline gives CDR1 GTSNPN, CDR2 SVGIG (reference sequence). The V and J ends lost 1 base and 4 bases, in that order; junction bases with no gene match: 8. The CDR3 spans 16 residues. The CDR3 loop is CAWSANGQGRYNEQFF. DNA for the CDR3: TGTGCCTGGAGTGCTAACGGACAGGGGCGGTACAATGAGCAGTTCTTC.

The chain employs TRBV6-6 and TRBJ2-6; 7 bases are a match to TRBD1. Trimming cost V 6 bases and J 2 bases; bases outside gene matches: 4. CDR1 and CDR2 (germline): MNHNY, SVGAGI (reference sequence). CDR3 length: 15 amino acids. This CDR3 is CASSLTGAGANVLTF. The CDR3 DNA is TGTGCCAGCAGCCTCACAGGGGCTGGGGCCAACGTCCTGACTTTC.

V gene TRBV5-5 combines with J gene TRBJ2-5; D remains unclear. The CDR3 runs 14 residues. Germline lookup yields CDR1 SGHKS and CDR2 YYEKEE (reference sequence). V was clipped by 5 bases and J by 1 base, with 12 bases between them. The CDR3 bases are TGTGCCAGCAGGGGGTTCGCCCTCCAAGAGACCCAGTACTTC. Protein: CASRGFALQETQYF.

The rearrangement links TRBV27 to TRBJ2-7; 7 nucleotides match TRBD1. J lost 3 bases, V lost 4 bases, and 6 bases had no gene match. CDR3 length equals 14 residues. CDR1 and CDR2 from the germline V gene are MNHEY and SMNVEV (reference sequence). The DNA of the CDR3 is TGTGCCAGCAGTTCTCGGCCAGGGGGCTACGAGCAGTACTTC. As protein: CASSSRPGGYEQYF.

The gene calls are TRBV7-3 and TRBJ1-1; unclear D gene. CDR3 length: 13 amino acids. Trimming pared 3 bases from V and 2 bases from J, leaving 7 bases between. Germline CDR1 reads SGHTA; CDR2 reads FQGTGA. The DNA of the CDR3 is TGTGCCAGCAGCTTCAGGAGAAACACTGAAGCTTTCTTT. Its protein product is CASSFRRNTEAFF.

The rearrangement joins TRBV5-4 to TRBJ2-4; TRBD2 is a possible D gene (6 bases). V dropped 2 bases and J dropped 0 bases, with 9 bases sitting between them. CDR3 length: 15 amino acids. Germline-derived CDR1 and CDR2 are SGHNT and YYREEE (reference sequence). The CDR3 region has the DNA TGTGCCAGCAGCTTCAGCGGGCAAGCCAAAAACATTCAGTACTTC. Translating gives CASSFSGQAKNIQYF.

The chain employs TRBV13 and TRBJ2-3; D call uncertain. V was shortened by 5 bases and J by 3 bases, with 6 bases between the two germline ends. The CDR3 contains 12 residues. CDR1 and CDR2 from the germline V gene are PRHDT and FYEKMQ (reference sequence). The CDR3 sequence: CASSDLTDTQYF. The CDR3 DNA is TGTGCCAGCAGCGACCTGACAGATACGCAGTATTTT. Combining the CDR3 with reference TRBV13 and TRBJ2-3 gives the whole variable domain AAGVIQSPRHLIKEKRETATLKCYPIPRHDTVYWYQQGPGQDPQFLISFYEKMQSDKGSIPDRFSAQQFSDYHSELNMSSLELGDSALYFCASSDLTDTQYFGPGTRLTVL.

The chain joins TRBV2 to TRBJ1-1; 8 nucleotides agree with TRBD1. J was trimmed by 2 bases and V by 8 bases; bases with no gene match: 7. CDR1 and CDR2 from the germline V gene are SNHLY and FYNNEI. This CDR3 region has 14 residues. CDR3 loop: CASGRTGLNTEAFF. The CDR3 DNA reads TGTGCCAGCGGAAGGACAGGGCTTAACACTGAAGCTTTCTTT.